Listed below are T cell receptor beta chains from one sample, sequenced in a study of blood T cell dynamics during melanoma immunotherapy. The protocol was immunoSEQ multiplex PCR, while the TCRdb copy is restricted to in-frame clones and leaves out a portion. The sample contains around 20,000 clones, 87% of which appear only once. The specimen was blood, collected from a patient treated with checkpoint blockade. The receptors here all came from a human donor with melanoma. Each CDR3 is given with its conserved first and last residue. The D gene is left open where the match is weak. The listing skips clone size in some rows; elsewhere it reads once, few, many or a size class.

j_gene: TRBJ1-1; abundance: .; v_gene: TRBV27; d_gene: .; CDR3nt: TGTGCCAGCAGCGTAGGGGGAGGCACTGAAGCTTTCTTT; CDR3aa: CASSVGGGTEAFF
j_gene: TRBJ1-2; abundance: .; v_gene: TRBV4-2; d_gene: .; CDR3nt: TGTGCCAGCAGCCAAGACAGTCCCCTAGGCTACACCTTC; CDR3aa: CASSQDSPLGYTF
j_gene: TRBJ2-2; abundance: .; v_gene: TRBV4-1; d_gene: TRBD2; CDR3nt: TGCGCCAGCAGCCCGGGACTAGCGTCGAACACCGGGGAGCTGTTTTTT; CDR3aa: CASSPGLASNTGELFF
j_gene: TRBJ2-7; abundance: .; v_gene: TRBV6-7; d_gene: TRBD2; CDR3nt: TGTGCCAGCTCCCACTCTAGCGGGAGGAGTTACGAGCAGTACTTC; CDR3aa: CASSHSSGRSYEQYF
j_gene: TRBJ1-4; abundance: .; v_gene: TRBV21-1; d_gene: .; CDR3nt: TGTGCCAGCAGCGACGGGGTTGCAACTAATGAAAAACTGTTTTTT; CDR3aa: CASSDGVATNEKLFF
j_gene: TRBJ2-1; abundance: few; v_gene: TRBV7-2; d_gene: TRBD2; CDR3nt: TGTGCCAGCAGCTTAGTAGCGGGGGCAAGAGATGAGCAGTTCTTC; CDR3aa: CASSLVAGARDEQFF
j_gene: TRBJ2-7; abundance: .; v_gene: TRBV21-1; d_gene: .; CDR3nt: TGTGCCAGCAGCATGAATAGCGGGAGACTACGCATCTTAAAAAAATTCTACGAGCAGTACTTC; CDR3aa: CASSMNSGRLRILKKFYEQYF
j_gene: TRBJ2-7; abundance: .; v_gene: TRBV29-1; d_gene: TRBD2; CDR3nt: TGCAGCGTCCGTCGGGGGGGACTAGCTGGCGAGCAGTACTTC; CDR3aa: CSVRRGGLAGEQYF
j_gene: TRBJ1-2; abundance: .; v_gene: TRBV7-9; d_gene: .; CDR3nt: TGTGCCAGCAGCTTAGTCCTTGTCTGGGGCTACACCTTC; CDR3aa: CASSLVLVWGYTF
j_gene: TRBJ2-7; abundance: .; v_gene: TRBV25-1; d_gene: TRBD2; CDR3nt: TGTGCCAGCAGTGAACGGAGAGCGGGAGTCCAACACGAGCAGTACTTC; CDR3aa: CASSERRAGVQHEQYF
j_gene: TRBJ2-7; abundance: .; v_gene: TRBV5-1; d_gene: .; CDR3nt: TGCGCCAGCAGCCGCGGGACGCAGCCCGGGACTCTCTCGGCGCAGTACTTC; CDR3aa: CASSRGTQPGTLSAQYF
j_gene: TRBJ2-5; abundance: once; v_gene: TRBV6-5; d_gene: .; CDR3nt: TGTGCCAGCAGTTACCGCACCTCCTCCCGGGGAGAGACCCAGTACTTC; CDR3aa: CASSYRTSSRGETQYF
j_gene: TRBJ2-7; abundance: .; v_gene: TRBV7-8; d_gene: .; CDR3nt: TGTGCCAGCAGCCCGCTCGGGACACCAACCTACGAGCAGTACTTC; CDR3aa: CASSPLGTPTYEQYF
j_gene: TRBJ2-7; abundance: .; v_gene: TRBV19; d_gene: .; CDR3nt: TGTGCCAGTAGTCCGGATGGGAGCTCCTACGAGCAGTACTTC; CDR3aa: CASSPDGSSYEQYF
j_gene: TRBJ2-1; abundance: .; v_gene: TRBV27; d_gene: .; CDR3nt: TGTGCCAGCAGTTTATCGGGAGCGGTCTCCTACAATGAGCAGTTCTTC; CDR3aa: CASSLSGAVSYNEQFF
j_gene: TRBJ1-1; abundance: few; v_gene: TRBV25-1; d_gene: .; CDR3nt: TGTGCCAGCAGTCGATTGAAGGTTGGGAACACTGAAGCTTTCTTT; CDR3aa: CASSRLKVGNTEAFF
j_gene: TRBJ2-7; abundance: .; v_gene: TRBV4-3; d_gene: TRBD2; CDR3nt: TGCGCCAGCAGCCAGCGAGGCGAGCGGGAGACGCACGAGCAGTACTTC; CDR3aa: CASSQRGERETHEQYF
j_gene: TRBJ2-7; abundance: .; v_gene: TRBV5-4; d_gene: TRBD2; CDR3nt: TGTGCCAGCAGTACCGGGACTAGCGGGAGCCAACCCGAGCAGTACTTC; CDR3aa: CASSTGTSGSQPEQYF
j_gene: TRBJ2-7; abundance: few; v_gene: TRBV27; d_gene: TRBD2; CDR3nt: TGTGCCAGCAGACAGGGACTAGCGGGAGTGGAGCAGTACTTC; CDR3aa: CASRQGLAGVEQYF
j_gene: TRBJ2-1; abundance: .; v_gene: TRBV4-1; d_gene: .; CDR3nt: TGCGCCAGCAGCCAAAATGGAGGGGATTACAATGAGCAGTTCTTC; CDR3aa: CASSQNGGDYNEQFF
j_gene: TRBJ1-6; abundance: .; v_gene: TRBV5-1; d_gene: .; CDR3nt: TGCGCCAGCACTCCGGGACTGCTTAATTCACCCCTCCACTTT; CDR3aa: CASTPGLLNSPLHF
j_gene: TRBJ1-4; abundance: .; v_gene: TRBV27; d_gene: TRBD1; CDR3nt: TGTGCCAGCAGTTTCAGGGGGGTTGAGGATGAAAAACTGTTTTTT; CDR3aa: CASSFRGVEDEKLFF
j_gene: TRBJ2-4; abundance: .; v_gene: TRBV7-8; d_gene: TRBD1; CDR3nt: TGTGCCAGCAGCCCGGGGACAGGGGGATGGGAAAACATTCAGTACTTC; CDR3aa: CASSPGTGGWENIQYF
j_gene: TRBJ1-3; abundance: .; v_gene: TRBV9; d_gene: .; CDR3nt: TGTGCCAGCAGCGTAGTTGCAGGGGCTGGAAACACCATATATTTT; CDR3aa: CASSVVAGAGNTIYF